This record covers a single TCR beta chain. Clones were sequenced by immunoSEQ multiplex PCR, and TCRdb holds only the in-frame ones, with some missing. The sample lists approximately 300,000 clones, 90% occurring once. The sample comes from a study of blood T cell repertoires in COVID-19. Individuals drawn from under 30 US areas were roughly 18 to 95 years old. Grouping used clinical history reported by participants in a survey and questionnaire. Sequencing was carried out using PBMCs or T cells enriched from blood (not recorded which). This TCR was recovered from a woman aged 25 to 39 who had been exposed to COVID-19.

CDR3: CASSLAGGPRELFF. The CDR3, as DNA: TGTGCCAGCAGTTTAGCGGGGGGGCCCCGGGAGCTGTTTTTT. The chain employs TRBV28 and TRBJ2-2; 9 nucleotides match TRBD2. With 2 bases clipped from V and 9 bases from J, the junction kept 4 bases outside the gene matches. The CDR3 is made up of 14 amino acids. CDR1 and CDR2 (germline): MDHEN, SYDVKM. The entire variable domain, with the rest obtained from reference TRBV28 and TRBJ2-2, is as follows: DVKVTQSSRYLVKRTGEKVFLECVQDMDHENMFWYRQDPGLGLRLIYFSYDVKMKEKGDIPEGYSVSREKKERFSLILESASTNQTSMYLCASSLAGGPRELFFGEGSRLTVL.